These T cell receptor beta chains were read from a single sample in a study of blood T cell repertoires in COVID-19. The assay was immunoSEQ multiplex PCR, and TCRdb's table has in-frame clones only and misses some. Among around 200,000 clones, around 87% were seen once, and the ten largest hold around 2.7%. The sequencing sample was made of peripheral blood. These receptors were collected from a man aged 40-49 years with active or convalescent COVID-19. CDR3s include the opening cysteine and the closing phenylalanine or tryptophan. Fields, in order: J gene, V gene, D gene, clone size, CDR3 DNA, CDR3 protein. D genes are given only for firm matches. Clone size is not always given. Where it is, it says once, few, many or a class for expanded clones.

j_gene: TRBJ2-1; v_gene: TRBV25-1; d_gene: TRBD1; abundance: NA; CDR3nt: TGTGCCAGCACCCAACAGGGGGAGAGCTACAATGAGCAGTTCTTC; CDR3aa: CASTQQGESYNEQFF
j_gene: TRBJ2-3; v_gene: TRBV5-1; d_gene: TRBD1; abundance: NA; CDR3nt: TGCGCCAGCAGCTTGGGGGACAGGCTGGTCGATACGCAGTATTTT; CDR3aa: CASSLGDRLVDTQYF
j_gene: TRBJ1-4; v_gene: TRBV12-2; d_gene: NA; abundance: NA; CDR3nt: TGTGCAAGTCGCGAGAAAAAACGTTGGGACAGGGGTGGTGAAAAACTGTTTTTT; CDR3aa: CASREKKRWDRGGEKLFF
j_gene: TRBJ2-7; v_gene: TRBV10-1; d_gene: NA; abundance: NA; CDR3nt: TGCGCCAGCAGTGACGGGTACGAGCAGTACTTC; CDR3aa: CASSDGYEQYF
j_gene: TRBJ1-2; v_gene: TRBV25-1; d_gene: TRBD1; abundance: NA; CDR3nt: TGTGCCAGCAGTGAAGACAGGGGGGGGTACTATGGCTACACCTTC; CDR3aa: CASSEDRGGYYGYTF
j_gene: TRBJ2-7; v_gene: TRBV4-1; d_gene: TRBD1; abundance: NA; CDR3nt: TGCGCCAGCAGCCAACAGGGACAGGGGGCCTACGAGCAGTACTTC; CDR3aa: CASSQQGQGAYEQYF
j_gene: TRBJ2-7; v_gene: TRBV3-1/TRBV3-2; d_gene: NA; abundance: NA; CDR3nt: TGTGCCAGCAGCCAAGGTAGAGTGTACGAGCAGTACTTC; CDR3aa: CASSQGRVYEQYF
j_gene: TRBJ1-4; v_gene: TRBV29-1; d_gene: TRBD1; abundance: NA; CDR3nt: TGCAGCGCACAACAGGGGAGTAGTGAAAAACTGTTTTTT; CDR3aa: CSAQQGSSEKLFF
j_gene: TRBJ1-2; v_gene: TRBV28; d_gene: NA; abundance: NA; CDR3nt: TGTGCCAGCAGATCAGGGTTGGCCTATGGCTACACCTTC; CDR3aa: CASRSGLAYGYTF
j_gene: TRBJ1-3; v_gene: TRBV5-4; d_gene: NA; abundance: NA; CDR3nt: TGTGCCAGCAGCTTTGCCGGGACTGGAAACACCATATATTTT; CDR3aa: CASSFAGTGNTIYF
j_gene: TRBJ1-5; v_gene: TRBV6-6; d_gene: TRBD1; abundance: NA; CDR3nt: TGTGCCAGCAACCAGGGGGCGATCGGCAATCAGCCCCAGCATTTT; CDR3aa: CASNQGAIGNQPQHF
j_gene: TRBJ2-7; v_gene: TRBV11-2; d_gene: NA; abundance: NA; CDR3nt: TGTGCCAGCAGGGGGAGGCCCTTCGGAGAGCAGTACTTC; CDR3aa: CASRGRPFGEQYF
j_gene: TRBJ1-2; v_gene: TRBV7-9; d_gene: TRBD1; abundance: NA; CDR3nt: TGTGCCAGCAGCACCTGGGGAAAGGGGGCCTCTAATGGCTACACCTTC; CDR3aa: CASSTWGKGASNGYTF
j_gene: TRBJ2-7; v_gene: TRBV7-9; d_gene: NA; abundance: NA; CDR3nt: TGTGCCAGCAGCTTAGGTTCAGGCTCCTACGAGCAGTACTTC; CDR3aa: CASSLGSGSYEQYF
j_gene: TRBJ1-3; v_gene: TRBV2; d_gene: TRBD1; abundance: few; CDR3nt: TGTGCCAGCAGTGAAGCGAGGGGGCCTGGAAACACCATATATTTT; CDR3aa: CASSEARGPGNTIYF
j_gene: TRBJ1-4; v_gene: TRBV6-5; d_gene: NA; abundance: NA; CDR3nt: TGTGCCAGCAGTTACTTTCTAGGGGCTGGGAAACTGTTTTTT; CDR3aa: CASSYFLGAGKLFF
j_gene: TRBJ1-2; v_gene: TRBV6-2/TRBV6-3; d_gene: NA; abundance: NA; CDR3nt: TGTGCCAGCAGTTACAGTCAGGATGGCTACACCTTC; CDR3aa: CASSYSQDGYTF
j_gene: TRBJ1-1; v_gene: TRBV20-1; d_gene: TRBD1; abundance: NA; CDR3nt: TGCAGTGCCCCCCAGGGGGCTCAAGCTTTCTTT; CDR3aa: CSAPQGAQAFF
j_gene: TRBJ2-6; v_gene: TRBV28; d_gene: NA; abundance: NA; CDR3nt: TGTGCCAGCAGTTTTGGTGCGGCCTCTGGGGCCAACGTCCTGACTTTC; CDR3aa: CASSFGAASGANVLTF
j_gene: TRBJ2-1; v_gene: TRBV19; d_gene: TRBD1; abundance: NA; CDR3nt: TGTGCCAGTATGGACAGGGGGCGCGATGAGCAGTTCTTC; CDR3aa: CASMDRGRDEQFF
j_gene: TRBJ1-4; v_gene: TRBV28; d_gene: NA; abundance: NA; CDR3nt: TGTGCCAGCAGTTTTCGAGGGGAAAAACTGTTTTTT; CDR3aa: CASSFRGEKLFF
j_gene: TRBJ1-3; v_gene: TRBV30; d_gene: TRBD1; abundance: NA; CDR3nt: TGTGCCATAGGACAGGGGATATTAGGAAACACCATATATTTT; CDR3aa: CAIGQGILGNTIYF
j_gene: TRBJ2-1; v_gene: TRBV10-2; d_gene: NA; abundance: NA; CDR3nt: TGCGCCAGCAGTGACAAATACAGGAAAAATGAGCAGTTCTTC; CDR3aa: CASSDKYRKNEQFF
j_gene: TRBJ2-7; v_gene: TRBV7-2; d_gene: NA; abundance: NA; CDR3nt: TGTGCCAGCAGCTCAATACAGGTTGCCGCGTACGAGCAGTACTTC; CDR3aa: CASSSIQVAAYEQYF
j_gene: TRBJ2-1; v_gene: TRBV10-3; d_gene: TRBD1; abundance: NA; CDR3nt: TGTGCCAGCCGACAGGGGCCCGGGGGTGAGCAGTTCTTC; CDR3aa: CASRQGPGGEQFF
j_gene: TRBJ1-1; v_gene: TRBV18; d_gene: NA; abundance: NA; CDR3nt: TGTGCCAGCTCACCGAGACAGGAGCTGCTGAACACTGAAGCTTTCTTT; CDR3aa: CASSPRQELLNTEAFF
j_gene: TRBJ1-1; v_gene: TRBV4-3; d_gene: TRBD1; abundance: NA; CDR3nt: TGCGCCAGCCGCCAGGGACAGTCGAACACTGAAGCTTTCTTT; CDR3aa: CASRQGQSNTEAFF
j_gene: TRBJ2-1; v_gene: TRBV4-1; d_gene: TRBD2; abundance: NA; CDR3nt: TGCGCCAGCAGGCCTCTCAGCGGGGGCGGTGAGCAGTTCTTC; CDR3aa: CASRPLSGGGEQFF
j_gene: TRBJ1-6; v_gene: TRBV5-1; d_gene: TRBD1; abundance: NA; CDR3nt: TGCGCCAGCAGCCCCTGGGACAGGGCGAGGTCACCCCTCCACTTT; CDR3aa: CASSPWDRARSPLHF
j_gene: TRBJ1-6; v_gene: TRBV7-9; d_gene: TRBD1; abundance: NA; CDR3nt: TGTGCCAGCAGACCCTCCGGGACAGGGGGCGTGGGGAATTCACCCCTCCACTTT; CDR3aa: CASRPSGTGGVGNSPLHF
j_gene: TRBJ2-2; v_gene: TRBV27; d_gene: TRBD2; abundance: NA; CDR3nt: TGTGCCAGCAGTTTAAGGTCGGCTAGCGGGGGTCAAACCGGGGAGCTGTTTTTT; CDR3aa: CASSLRSASGGQTGELFF
j_gene: TRBJ1-2; v_gene: TRBV4-1; d_gene: NA; abundance: NA; CDR3nt: TGCGCCAGCAGCCAAGGGTACAGGACCAACTATGGCTACACCTTC; CDR3aa: CASSQGYRTNYGYTF
j_gene: TRBJ2-2; v_gene: TRBV24-1; d_gene: NA; abundance: NA; CDR3nt: TGTGCCACCAGTGAACCCGGCCGGGTAAAAACCGGGGAGCTGTTTTTT; CDR3aa: CATSEPGRVKTGELFF
j_gene: TRBJ2-1; v_gene: TRBV20-1; d_gene: NA; abundance: NA; CDR3nt: TGCAGTGCTAGTCTAGCCCCCCTCAATGAGCAGTTCTTC; CDR3aa: CSASLAPLNEQFF
j_gene: TRBJ1-5; v_gene: TRBV6-1; d_gene: TRBD1; abundance: NA; CDR3nt: TGTGCCAGCAGTGCCACAGGGACAGGGGGGAATCAGCCCCAGCATTTT; CDR3aa: CASSATGTGGNQPQHF
j_gene: TRBJ1-1; v_gene: TRBV7-8; d_gene: NA; abundance: NA; CDR3nt: TGTGCCAGCAGCTTAGAAGCCCGACACACGAACACTGAAGCTTTCTTT; CDR3aa: CASSLEARHTNTEAFF
j_gene: TRBJ1-1; v_gene: TRBV3-1/TRBV3-2; d_gene: NA; abundance: once; CDR3nt: TGTGCCAGCAGCCAAAATGTGGGCAAGAACACTGAAGCTTTCTTT; CDR3aa: CASSQNVGKNTEAFF
j_gene: TRBJ2-4; v_gene: TRBV30; d_gene: TRBD1; abundance: NA; CDR3nt: TGTGCCTGGAGTAGGGACAGATCTTCCTGGGCGGGAAACATTCAGTACTTC; CDR3aa: CAWSRDRSSWAGNIQYF
j_gene: TRBJ2-7; v_gene: TRBV7-8; d_gene: NA; abundance: once; CDR3nt: TGTGCCAGCAGCCGACAGGAACCCTACGAGCAGTACTTC; CDR3aa: CASSRQEPYEQYF
j_gene: TRBJ1-2; v_gene: TRBV5-4; d_gene: TRBD1; abundance: NA; CDR3nt: TGTGCCAGCCTTTTGGGAACCGGGACAGCCCCCGACTATGGCTACACCTTC; CDR3aa: CASLLGTGTAPDYGYTF
j_gene: TRBJ1-2; v_gene: TRBV29-1; d_gene: NA; abundance: NA; CDR3nt: TGCAGCGTTGAAAAGAGGACAGAAGAGTATGGCTACACCTTC; CDR3aa: CSVEKRTEEYGYTF
j_gene: TRBJ1-5; v_gene: TRBV6-4; d_gene: TRBD1; abundance: NA; CDR3nt: TGTGCCAGCATACCTCAGGGGGCAGGTCCCAATCAGCCCCAGCATTTT; CDR3aa: CASIPQGAGPNQPQHF
j_gene: TRBJ1-1; v_gene: TRBV19; d_gene: NA; abundance: once; CDR3nt: TGTGCCAGTAGTACCGACAGCTCCCTTCTGGGGTACACTGAAGCTTTCTTT; CDR3aa: CASSTDSSLLGYTEAFF
j_gene: TRBJ1-5; v_gene: TRBV4-1; d_gene: TRBD1; abundance: NA; CDR3nt: TGCGCCAGCAAGAGCGGGACAGGGGGAAGCAATCAGCCCCAGCATTTT; CDR3aa: CASKSGTGGSNQPQHF
j_gene: TRBJ1-2; v_gene: TRBV3-1/TRBV3-2; d_gene: NA; abundance: NA; CDR3nt: TGTGCCAGCAGCCCTCCTGGGCAGGGAAGTGGCTACACCTTC; CDR3aa: CASSPPGQGSGYTF
j_gene: TRBJ1-1; v_gene: TRBV11-2; d_gene: TRBD1; abundance: NA; CDR3nt: TGTGCCAGCAGCCCGGGGGACAGGGTGAGGGGGACTGAAGCTTTCTTT; CDR3aa: CASSPGDRVRGTEAFF
j_gene: TRBJ1-2; v_gene: TRBV6-6; d_gene: TRBD1; abundance: once; CDR3nt: TGTGCCAGCAGTCGAAACGGACAGGAAGCTAACTATGGCTACACCTTC; CDR3aa: CASSRNGQEANYGYTF
j_gene: TRBJ2-1; v_gene: TRBV9; d_gene: TRBD2; abundance: NA; CDR3nt: TGTGCCAGCAGCGTAGGGACTAGCGGGGGCCGCTCCTACAATGAGCAGTTCTTC; CDR3aa: CASSVGTSGGRSYNEQFF
j_gene: TRBJ2-1; v_gene: TRBV7-2; d_gene: TRBD2; abundance: NA; CDR3nt: TGTGCCAGCAGCCCTTGGGGTCGCGGGGGGGCGAGCAATGAGCAGTTCTTC; CDR3aa: CASSPWGRGGASNEQFF
j_gene: TRBJ1-1; v_gene: TRBV4-2; d_gene: TRBD1; abundance: NA; CDR3nt: TGTGCCAGCAGCCTACCCAGGGGGTACAATCTGAACACTGAAGCTTTCTTT; CDR3aa: CASSLPRGYNLNTEAFF
j_gene: TRBJ1-1; v_gene: TRBV4-1; d_gene: NA; abundance: NA; CDR3nt: TGCGCCAGCAGCCAAGGGGTCCTTAAGGGAGGCACTGAAGCTTTCTTT; CDR3aa: CASSQGVLKGGTEAFF
j_gene: TRBJ1-4; v_gene: TRBV5-1; d_gene: TRBD1; abundance: NA; CDR3nt: TGCGCCAGCAGCAGGGTAACAGGGGTTAATGAAAAACTGTTTTTT; CDR3aa: CASSRVTGVNEKLFF
j_gene: TRBJ1-2; v_gene: TRBV15; d_gene: NA; abundance: NA; CDR3nt: TGTGCCACCAGCCGGGAAGCCGATTACTATGGCTACACCTTC; CDR3aa: CATSREADYYGYTF